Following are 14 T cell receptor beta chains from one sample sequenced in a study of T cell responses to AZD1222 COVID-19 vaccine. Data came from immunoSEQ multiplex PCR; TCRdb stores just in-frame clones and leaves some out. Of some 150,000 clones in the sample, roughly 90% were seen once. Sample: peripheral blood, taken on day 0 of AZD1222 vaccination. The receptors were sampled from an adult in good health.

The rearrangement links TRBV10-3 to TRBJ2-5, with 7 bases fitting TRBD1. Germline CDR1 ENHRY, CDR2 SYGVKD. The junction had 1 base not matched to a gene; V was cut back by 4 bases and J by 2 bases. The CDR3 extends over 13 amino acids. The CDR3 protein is CAISAGQQETQYF. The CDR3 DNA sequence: TGTGCCATCAGTGCGGGACAGCAAGAGACCCAGTACTTC.

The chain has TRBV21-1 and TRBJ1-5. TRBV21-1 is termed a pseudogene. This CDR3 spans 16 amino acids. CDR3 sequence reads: CASSKSPGWSNQPQHF. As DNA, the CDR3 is TGTGCCAGCAGCAAATCTCCCGGGTGGAGCAATCAGCCCCAGCATTTT.

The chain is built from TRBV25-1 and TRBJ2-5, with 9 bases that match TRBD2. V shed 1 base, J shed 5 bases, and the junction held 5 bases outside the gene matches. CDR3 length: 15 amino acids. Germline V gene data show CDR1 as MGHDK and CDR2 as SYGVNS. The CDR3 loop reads CASSEFSGRGETQYF. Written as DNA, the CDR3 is TGTGCCAGCAGTGAATTTAGCGGGAGAGGGGAGACCCAGTACTTC.

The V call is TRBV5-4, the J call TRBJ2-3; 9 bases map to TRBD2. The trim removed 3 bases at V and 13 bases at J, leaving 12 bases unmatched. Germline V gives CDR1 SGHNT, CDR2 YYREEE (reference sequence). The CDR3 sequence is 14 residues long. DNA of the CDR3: TGTGCCAGCAGCTCCCCTCTATCTAGCGGGGTCGAGTATTTT. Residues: CASSSPLSSGVEYF.

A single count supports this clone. DNA of the CDR3: TGTGCCAGCAGCCCGGACAGGCAGGCTGAAGCTTTCTTT. As protein: CASSPDRQAEAFF. This chain connects TRBV7-2 to TRBJ1-1; 7 nucleotides match TRBD1. Losses at the gene ends were 5 bases for V and 6 bases for J; bases not matched to a gene: 6. Germline-derived CDR1 and CDR2 are SGHTA and FQGNSA. The CDR3 covers 13 residues. The whole variable domain, remainder taken from reference TRBV7-2 and TRBJ1-1, is GAGVSQSPSNKVTEKGKDVELRCDPISGHTALYWYRQSLGQGLEFLIYFQGNSAPDKSGLPSDRFSAERTGGSVSTLTIQRTQQEDSAVYLCASSPDRQAEAFFGQGTRLTVV.

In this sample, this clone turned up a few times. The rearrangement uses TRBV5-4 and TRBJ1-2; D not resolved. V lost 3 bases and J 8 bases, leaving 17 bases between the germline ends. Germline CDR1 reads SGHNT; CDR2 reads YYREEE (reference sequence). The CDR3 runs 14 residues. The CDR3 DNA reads TGTGCCAGCAGCTCCCCGGGTTCCCTCGGAGGCTACACCTTC. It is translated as CASSSPGSLGGYTF.

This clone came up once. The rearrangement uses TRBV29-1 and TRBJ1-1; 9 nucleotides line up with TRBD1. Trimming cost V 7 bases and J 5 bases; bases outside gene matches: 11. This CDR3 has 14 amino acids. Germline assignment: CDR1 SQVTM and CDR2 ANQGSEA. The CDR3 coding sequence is TGCAGCGCTAGGACTACAGGGGGCATAACTGAAGCTTTCTTT. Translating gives CSARTTGGITEAFF.

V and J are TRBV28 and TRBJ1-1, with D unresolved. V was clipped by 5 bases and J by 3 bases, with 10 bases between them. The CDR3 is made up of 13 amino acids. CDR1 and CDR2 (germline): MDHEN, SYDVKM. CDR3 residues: CASSALGYTEAFF. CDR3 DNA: TGTGCCAGCAGTGCTTTAGGATACACTGAAGCTTTCTTT.

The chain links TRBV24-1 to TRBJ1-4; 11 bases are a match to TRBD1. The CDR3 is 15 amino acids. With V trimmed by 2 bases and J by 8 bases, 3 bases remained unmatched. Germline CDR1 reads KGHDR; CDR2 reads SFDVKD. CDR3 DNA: TGTGCCACCAGTGATTCGGGACAGGGGGGGGAAAAACTGTTTTTT. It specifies CATSDSGQGGEKLFF.

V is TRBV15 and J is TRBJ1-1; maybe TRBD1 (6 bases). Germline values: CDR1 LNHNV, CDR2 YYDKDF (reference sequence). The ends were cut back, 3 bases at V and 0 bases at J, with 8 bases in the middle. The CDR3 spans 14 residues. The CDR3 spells CATSSGQMNTEAFF. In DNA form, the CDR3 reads TGTGCCACCAGCAGCGGACAGATGAACACTGAAGCTTTCTTT.

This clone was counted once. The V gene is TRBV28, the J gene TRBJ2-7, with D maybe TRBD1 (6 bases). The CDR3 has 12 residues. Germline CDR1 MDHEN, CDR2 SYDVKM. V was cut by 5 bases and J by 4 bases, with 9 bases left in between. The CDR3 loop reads CASSPGTYEQYF. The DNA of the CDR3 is TGTGCCAGCAGTCCGGGGACATACGAGCAGTACTTC.

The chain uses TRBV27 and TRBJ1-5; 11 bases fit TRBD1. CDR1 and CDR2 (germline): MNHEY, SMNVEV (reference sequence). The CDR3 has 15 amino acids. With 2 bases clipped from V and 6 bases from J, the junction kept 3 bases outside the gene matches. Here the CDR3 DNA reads TGTGCCAGCAGTTTAACGGGGACAGGGGGTCAGCCCCAGCATTTT. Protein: CASSLTGTGGQPQHF.

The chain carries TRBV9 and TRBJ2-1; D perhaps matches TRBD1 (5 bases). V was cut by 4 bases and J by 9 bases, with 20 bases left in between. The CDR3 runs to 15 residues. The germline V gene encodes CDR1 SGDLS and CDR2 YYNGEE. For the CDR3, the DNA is TGTGCCAGCAGCCCGACTCAAAACAGGTTTTTTGAGCAGTTCTTC. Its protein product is CASSPTQNRFFEQFF.

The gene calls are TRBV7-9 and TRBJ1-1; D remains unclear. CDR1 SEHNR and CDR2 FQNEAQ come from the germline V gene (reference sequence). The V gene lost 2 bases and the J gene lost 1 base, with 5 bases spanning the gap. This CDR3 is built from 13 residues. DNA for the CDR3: TGTGCCAGCAGCTTACCGCCGAACACTGAAGCTTTCTTT. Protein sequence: CASSLPPNTEAFF.